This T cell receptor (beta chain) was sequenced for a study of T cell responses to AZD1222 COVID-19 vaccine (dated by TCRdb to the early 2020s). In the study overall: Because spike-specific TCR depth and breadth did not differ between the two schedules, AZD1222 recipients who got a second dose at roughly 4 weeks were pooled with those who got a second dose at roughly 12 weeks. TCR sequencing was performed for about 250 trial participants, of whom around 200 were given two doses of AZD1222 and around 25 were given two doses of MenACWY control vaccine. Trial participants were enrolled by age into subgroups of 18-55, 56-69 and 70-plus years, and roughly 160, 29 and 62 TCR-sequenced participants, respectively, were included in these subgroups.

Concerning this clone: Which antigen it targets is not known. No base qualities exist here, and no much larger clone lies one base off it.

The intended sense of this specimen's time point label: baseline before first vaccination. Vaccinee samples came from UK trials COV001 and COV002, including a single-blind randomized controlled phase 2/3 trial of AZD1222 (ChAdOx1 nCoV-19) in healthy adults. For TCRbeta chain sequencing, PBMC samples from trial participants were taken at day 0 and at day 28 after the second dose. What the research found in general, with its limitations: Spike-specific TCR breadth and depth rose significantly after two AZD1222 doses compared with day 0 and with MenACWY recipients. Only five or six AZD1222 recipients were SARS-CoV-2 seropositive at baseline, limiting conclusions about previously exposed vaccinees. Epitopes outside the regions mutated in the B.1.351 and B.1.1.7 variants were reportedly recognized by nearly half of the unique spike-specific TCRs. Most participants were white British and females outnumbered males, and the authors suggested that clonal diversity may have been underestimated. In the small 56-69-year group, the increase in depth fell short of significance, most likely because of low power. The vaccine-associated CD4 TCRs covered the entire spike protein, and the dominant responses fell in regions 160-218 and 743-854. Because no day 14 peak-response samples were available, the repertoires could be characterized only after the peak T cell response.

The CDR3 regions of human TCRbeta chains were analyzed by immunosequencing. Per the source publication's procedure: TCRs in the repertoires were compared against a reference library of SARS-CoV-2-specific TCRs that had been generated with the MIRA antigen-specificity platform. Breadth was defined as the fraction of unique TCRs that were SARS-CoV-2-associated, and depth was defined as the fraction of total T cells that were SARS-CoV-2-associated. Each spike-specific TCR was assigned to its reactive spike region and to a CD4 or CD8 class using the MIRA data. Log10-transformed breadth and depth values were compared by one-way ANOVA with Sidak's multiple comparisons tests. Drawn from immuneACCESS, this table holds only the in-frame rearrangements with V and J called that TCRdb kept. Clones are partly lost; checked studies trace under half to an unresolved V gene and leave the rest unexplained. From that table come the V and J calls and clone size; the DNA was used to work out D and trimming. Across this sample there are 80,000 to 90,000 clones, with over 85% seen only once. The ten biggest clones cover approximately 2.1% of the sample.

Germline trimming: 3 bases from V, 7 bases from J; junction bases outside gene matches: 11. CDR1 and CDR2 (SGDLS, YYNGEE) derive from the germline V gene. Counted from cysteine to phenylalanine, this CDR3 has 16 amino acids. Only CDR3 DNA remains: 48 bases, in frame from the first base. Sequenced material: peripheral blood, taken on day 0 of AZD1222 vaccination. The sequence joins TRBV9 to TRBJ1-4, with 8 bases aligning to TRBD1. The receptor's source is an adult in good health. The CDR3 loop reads CASSGGAAGGGEKLFF. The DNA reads TGTGCCAGCAGCGGCGGGGCGGCAGGGGGCGGTGAAAAACTGTTTTTT.